A single sample gave rise to the 23 T cell receptor beta chains below, sequenced in a study of CD8+ T cells in alopecia areata. Sequencing templates came from extracted RNA that was reverse transcribed into cDNA. Assay used: immunoSEQ multiplex PCR; TCRdb lists only in-frame clones, some missing. The sample has 70,000 or so clones, about three fifths seen once. The starting material was CD8+ T cells sorted from blood, obtained at week 0. The receptors come from a human donor with alopecia areata.

This clone was observed a few times. V and J are TRBV6-4 and TRBJ2-2, with 11 bases aligning to TRBD2. There are 16 residues in the CDR3. The V gene's germline CDR1 is MRHNA and CDR2 SNTAGT. V gave up 5 bases and J gave up 2 bases; unmatched junction bases: 4. This CDR3 reads CASSQLAGGNTGELFF. CDR3 DNA: TGTGCCAGCAGTCAGCTAGCGGGGGGAAACACCGGGGAGCTGTTTTTT.

V is TRBV9 and J is TRBJ2-6; D is possibly TRBD1 (6 bases). Deletions cut 2 bases from V and 1 base from J, with 16 bases between. CDR1 and CDR2 from the germline V gene are SGDLS and YYNGEE. The CDR3 totals 18 residues. CDR3 region: CASSVEEIGTSGANVLTF. The DNA for the CDR3 is TGTGCCAGCAGCGTGGAGGAGATCGGGACATCTGGGGCCAACGTCCTGACTTTC.

V gene TRBV7-2 combines with J gene TRBJ1-2; D is unclear. The ends were cut back, 2 bases at V and 0 bases at J, with 16 bases in the middle. Looked up from germline, CDR1 is SGHTA and CDR2 is FQGNSA. The CDR3 spans 17 residues. Here the CDR3 DNA reads TGTGCCAGCAGCTTATTCAGTTCTCAGGCCTCTAACTATGGCTACACCTTC. This gives the protein CASSLFSSQASNYGYTF.

In its sample, this clone was seen a few times. The genes are TRBV4-1 and TRBJ2-7; 12 nucleotides align to TRBD2. Germline CDR1 and CDR2: MGHRA and YSYEKL. CDR3 length: 14 residues. Germline trimming cut 3 bases from V and 5 bases from J; bases unmatched to any gene: 2. This CDR3 reads CASSQTSGSHEQYF. Here the CDR3 DNA reads TGCGCCAGCAGCCAGACTAGCGGGAGCCACGAGCAGTACTTC.

In this sample, this clone turned up once. The chain is built from TRBV27 and TRBJ1-5; D is undetermined. Germline CDR1 reads MNHEY; CDR2 reads SMNVEV (reference sequence). This CDR3 region has 11 residues. V was shortened by 8 bases and J by 3 bases, with 5 bases between the two germline ends. CDR3 sequence: CASGINQPQHF. For the CDR3, the DNA is TGTGCCAGCGGAATCAATCAGCCCCAGCATTTT.

This CDR3 is CASSIGSNPGYEQYF. CDR3 nucleotides: TGTGCCAGTAGTATAGGGAGCAACCCTGGATACGAGCAGTACTTC. This chain joins TRBV19 and TRBJ2-7; D ambiguous. The CDR3 loop spans 15 amino acids. Looked up from germline, CDR1 is LNHDA and CDR2 is SQIVND (reference sequence). The V and J ends lost 1 base and 4 bases respectively, with 14 bases between them.

This chain uses TRBV20-1 with TRBJ1-2; D gene unclear. Per the germline V gene, CDR1 is DFQATT and CDR2 is SNEGSKA (reference sequence). The CDR3 totals 11 residues. The V end lost 3 bases, the J end lost 4 bases, and 6 bases lay between the germline ends. DNA of the CDR3: TGCAGTGCTAGTCGGAGCTATGGCTACACCTTC. It yields the protein CSASRSYGYTF.

This clone was counted only a few times. This chain uses TRBV27 with TRBJ1-2, with 7 bases fitting TRBD1. The J segment lost 8 bases and the V segment lost 5 bases, leaving 8 bases of the junction unmatched. CDR3 length: 13 amino acids. Germline CDR1 is MNHEY and CDR2 is SMNVEV (reference sequence). CDR3 protein: CASSVGTAGGYTF. CDR3 DNA sequence: TGTGCCAGCAGTGTCGGGACAGCTGGCGGCTACACCTTC.

The genes are TRBV4-3 and TRBJ2-6; D is perhaps TRBD1 (6 bases). Germline CDR1 and CDR2: LGHNA and YSLEER. The CDR3 runs to 18 residues. V was clipped by 0 bases and J by 0 bases, with 12 bases between them. Here the CDR3 reads CASSQDLQGTSGANVLTF. In nucleotides, the CDR3 is TGCGCCAGCAGCCAAGATTTGCAGGGGACCTCTGGGGCCAACGTCCTGACTTTC.

This clone was counted between two and nine times. This sequence joins TRBV5-1 and TRBJ2-7; 7 bases fit TRBD2. There are 15 residues in the CDR3. V shed 4 bases, J shed 5 bases, and the junction held 12 bases outside the gene matches. CDR1 and CDR2 from the germline V gene are SGHRS and YFSETQ. As DNA, the CDR3 is TGCGCCAGCAGCACCAACCCCGGGGGGAACCACGAGCAGTACTTC. It translates to CASSTNPGGNHEQYF.

The chain carries TRBV30 and TRBJ2-7; 10 bases line up with TRBD1. The CDR3 totals 13 residues. The junction had 3 bases not matched to a gene; V was cut back by 2 bases and J by 5 bases. Germline CDR1 GTSNPN, CDR2 SVGIG (reference sequence). In nucleotides, the CDR3 is TGTGCCTGGAGTCAAGGGACAGGGGACGAGCAGTACTTC. Protein product: CAWSQGTGDEQYF.

This clone occurred once. The rearrangement joins TRBV12-5 to TRBJ2-1, with 7 bases fitting TRBD1. CDR1 LGHNT and CDR2 FRNRAP come from the germline V gene. The CDR3 totals 17 residues. J lost 4 bases, V lost 0 bases, and 9 bases had no gene match. CDR3 nucleotide sequence: TGTGCTAGTGGTTTGGTAGTAGGGGACAGAGATTACAATGAGCAGTTCTTC. Protein: CASGLVVGDRDYNEQFF.

The genes are TRBV2 and TRBJ1-5; D gene unclear. Trimming stripped 5 bases from V and 0 bases from J, with 11 bases between. This CDR3 is 15 amino acids long. In germline, CDR1 is SNHLY, CDR2 FYNNEI. The CDR3 reads CASSSYTYSNQPQHF. The CDR3 nucleotides read TGTGCCAGCAGTTCCTACACCTATAGCAATCAGCCCCAGCATTTT.

This clone appeared a few times. The chain joins TRBV4-1 to TRBJ1-1, with D unclear. Trimming took off 0 bases at V and 3 bases at J, with 17 bases between the two ends. The CDR3 runs to 17 residues. CDR1 and CDR2 from the germline V gene are MGHRA and YSYEKL. The CDR3 reads CASSQEGGFSWDTEAFF. The CDR3 DNA sequence: TGCGCCAGCAGCCAAGAAGGAGGGTTCTCGTGGGACACTGAAGCTTTCTTT.

This chain uses TRBV2 with TRBJ2-3; 11 positions agree with TRBD2. Germline V gene lookup returns CDR1 SNHLY and CDR2 FYNNEI. The CDR3 is 16 residues long. The V gene end was trimmed by 6 bases and the J gene end by 2 bases; junction bases not matched to a gene: 7. CDR3 amino acids: CASRGTTSGNTDTQYF. The CDR3 DNA follows: TGTGCCAGCAGGGGAACGACTAGCGGGAACACAGATACGCAGTATTTT.

This clone was detected only once. V gene TRBV30 combines with J gene TRBJ2-5; TRBD2 might be the D (7 bases). The germline V gene encodes CDR1 GTSNPN and CDR2 SVGIG (reference sequence). V was trimmed by 4 bases and J by 5 bases, leaving 14 bases between them. The CDR3 spans 13 residues. The CDR3 region is CAWKGGAYETQYF. Written as DNA, the CDR3 is TGTGCCTGGAAAGGGGGGGCGTACGAGACCCAGTACTTC. The variable domain in full, completed from reference TRBV30 and TRBJ2-5, reads SQTIHQWPATLVQPVGSPLSLECTVEGTSNPNLYWYRQAAGRGLQLLFYSVGIGQISSEVPQNLSASRPQDRQFILSSKKLLLSDSGFYLCAWKGGAYETQYFGPGTRLLVL.

V is TRBV6-6 and J is TRBJ2-3, with D possibly TRBD1 on 6 matching bases. Germline-derived CDR1 and CDR2 are MNHNY and SVGAGI (reference sequence). Trimming shortened V by 6 bases and J by 2 bases, and 18 bases separated the two germline ends. CDR3 length equals 16 residues. CDR3 coding DNA: TGTGCCAGCAGCCCCCCGGGACATAGGACCACAGATACGCAGTATTTT. Encoded protein: CASSPPGHRTTDTQYF.

The V call is TRBV7-9, the J call TRBJ2-7; 9 bases are shared with TRBD1. With 6 bases clipped from V and 5 bases from J, the junction kept 11 bases outside the gene matches. The germline CDR1 and CDR2 sequences are SEHNR and FQNEAQ (reference sequence). CDR3 length: 15 amino acids. CDR3 in DNA: TGTGCCAGCAGTTCGGCGACGGGACAGGGAAACGAGCAGTACTTC. It specifies CASSSATGQGNEQYF.

This clone has only a few counts. This rearrangement joins TRBV5-6 to TRBJ2-6; no clear D gene. From germline, CDR1 is SGHDT and CDR2 YYEEEE. The CDR3 totals 15 residues. Trimming took off 3 bases at V and 1 base at J, with 8 bases between the two ends. CDR3 in DNA: TGTGCCAGCAGCTCCCACCCATCTGGGGCCAACGTCCTGACTTTC. Translated: CASSSHPSGANVLTF.

V and J are TRBV4-1 and TRBJ2-7, with 8 bases fitting TRBD1. Germline assignment: CDR1 MGHRA and CDR2 YSYEKL. The CDR3 extends over 14 amino acids. J was trimmed by 1 base and V by 5 bases; bases with no gene match: 4. CDR3 in amino acids: CASSTTGASYEQYF. As DNA, the CDR3 is TGCGCCAGCAGCACGACAGGGGCTTCCTACGAGCAGTACTTC.

The rearrangement uses TRBV4-3 and TRBJ1-2; D gene unclear. The CDR3 is 13 residues long. Germline CDR1 reads LGHNA; CDR2 reads YSLEER. The germline V and J ends were trimmed by 0 bases and 5 bases, with 7 bases remaining between them. The CDR3 spells CASSQDVGYGYTF. The CDR3 DNA sequence: TGCGCCAGCAGCCAAGATGTAGGTTATGGCTACACCTTC.

The J gene is TRBJ2-7, the V gene TRBV6-1; maybe TRBD1 (6 bases). Germline CDR1 MNHNS, CDR2 SASEGT. V shed 7 bases and J shed 3 bases, with 13 bases lying between them. CDR3 size: 13 residues. Written as DNA, the CDR3 is TGTGCCAGCAAGGGGCAGGGGTTCTACGAGCAGTACTTC. Translating it yields CASKGQGFYEQYF.

The chain links TRBV28 to TRBJ1-1, with D hard to call. The germline V and J ends were trimmed by 3 bases and 2 bases, with 13 bases remaining between them. The length of the CDR3 is 15 residues. CDR1 is MDHEN and CDR2 is SYDVKM in the germline V gene. CDR3 coding DNA: TGTGCCAGCAGTTTGGGTCCAGTATTAAACACTGAAGCTTTCTTT. It codes for CASSLGPVLNTEAFF.